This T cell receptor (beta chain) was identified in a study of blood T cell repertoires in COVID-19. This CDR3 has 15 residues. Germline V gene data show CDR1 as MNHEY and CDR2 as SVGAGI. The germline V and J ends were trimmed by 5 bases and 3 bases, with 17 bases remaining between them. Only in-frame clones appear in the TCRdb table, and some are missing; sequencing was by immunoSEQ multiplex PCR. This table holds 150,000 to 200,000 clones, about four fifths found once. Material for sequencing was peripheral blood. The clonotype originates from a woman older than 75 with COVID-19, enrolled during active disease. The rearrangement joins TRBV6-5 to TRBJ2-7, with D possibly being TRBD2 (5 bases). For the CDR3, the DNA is TGTGCCAGCAGTCTACGAGGGTATGGGGACTACGAGCAGTACTTC. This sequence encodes CASSLRGYGDYEQYF.